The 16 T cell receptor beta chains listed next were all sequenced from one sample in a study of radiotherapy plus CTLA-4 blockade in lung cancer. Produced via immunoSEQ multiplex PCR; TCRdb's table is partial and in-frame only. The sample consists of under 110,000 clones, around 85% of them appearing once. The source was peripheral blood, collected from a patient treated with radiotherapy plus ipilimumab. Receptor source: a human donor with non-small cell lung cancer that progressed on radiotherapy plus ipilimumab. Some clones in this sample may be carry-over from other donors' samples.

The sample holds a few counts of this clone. The CDR3 DNA is TGTGCCAGCAGTGAAGCGGGAACAGGAGTTTCACTTAACTATGGCTACACCTTC. Its protein is CASSEAGTGVSLNYGYTF. This chain joins TRBV6-1 and TRBJ1-2; tentative D call: TRBD1 (5 bases). This CDR3 comprises 18 residues. CDR1 MNHNS and CDR2 SASEGT come from the germline V gene. The V and J ends lost 0 bases and 1 base respectively, with 18 bases between them.

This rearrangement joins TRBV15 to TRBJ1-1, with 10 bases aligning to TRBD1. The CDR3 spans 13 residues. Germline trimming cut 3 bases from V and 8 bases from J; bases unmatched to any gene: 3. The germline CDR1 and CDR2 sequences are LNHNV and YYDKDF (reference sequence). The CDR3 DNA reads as TGTGCCACCAGCAGGGGACAGGGGCAGGAAGCTTTCTTT. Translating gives CATSRGQGQEAFF.

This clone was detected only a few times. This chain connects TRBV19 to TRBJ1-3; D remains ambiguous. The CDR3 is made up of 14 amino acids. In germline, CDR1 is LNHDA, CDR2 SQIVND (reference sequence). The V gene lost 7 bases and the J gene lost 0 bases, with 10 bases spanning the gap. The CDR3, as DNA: TGTGCCAGTACACGGCCCACCTCTGGAAACACCATATATTTT. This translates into CASTRPTSGNTIYF. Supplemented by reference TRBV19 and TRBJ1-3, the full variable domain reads DGGITQSPKYLFRKEGQNVTLSCEQNLNHDAMYWYRQDPGQGLRLIYYSQIVNDFQKGDIAEGYSVSREKKESFPLTVTSAQKNPTAFYLCASTRPTSGNTIYFGEGSWLTVV.

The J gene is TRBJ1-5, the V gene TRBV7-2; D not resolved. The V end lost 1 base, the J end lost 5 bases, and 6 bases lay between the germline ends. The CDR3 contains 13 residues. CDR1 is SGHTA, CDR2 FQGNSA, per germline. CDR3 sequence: CASSLEAYQPQHF. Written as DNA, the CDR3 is TGTGCCAGCAGCTTAGAGGCTTATCAGCCCCAGCATTTT. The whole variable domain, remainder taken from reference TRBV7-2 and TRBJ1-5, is GAGVSQSPSNKVTEKGKDVELRCDPISGHTALYWYRQSLGQGLEFLIYFQGNSAPDKSGLPSDRFSAERTGGSVSTLTIQRTQQEDSAVYLCASSLEAYQPQHFGDGTRLSIL.

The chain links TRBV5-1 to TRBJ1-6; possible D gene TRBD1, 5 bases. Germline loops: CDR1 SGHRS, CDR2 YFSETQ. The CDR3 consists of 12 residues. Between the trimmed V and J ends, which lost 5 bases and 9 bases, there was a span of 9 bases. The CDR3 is CASRIGGSPLHF. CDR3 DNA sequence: TGCGCCAGCAGGATCGGGGGTTCACCCCTCCACTTT.

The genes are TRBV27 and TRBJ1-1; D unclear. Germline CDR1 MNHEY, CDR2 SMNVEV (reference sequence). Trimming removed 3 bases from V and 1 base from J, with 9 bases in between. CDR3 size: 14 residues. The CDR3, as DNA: TGTGCCAGCAGTTTTTGGCCTTCGAACACTGAAGCTTTCTTT. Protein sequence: CASSFWPSNTEAFF.

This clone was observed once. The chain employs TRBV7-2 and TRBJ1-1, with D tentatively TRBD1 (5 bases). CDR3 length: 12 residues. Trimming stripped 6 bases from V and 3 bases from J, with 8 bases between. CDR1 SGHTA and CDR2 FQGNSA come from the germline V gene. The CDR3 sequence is CASRRQYTEAFF. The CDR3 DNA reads TGTGCCAGCAGAAGACAGTACACTGAAGCTTTCTTT.

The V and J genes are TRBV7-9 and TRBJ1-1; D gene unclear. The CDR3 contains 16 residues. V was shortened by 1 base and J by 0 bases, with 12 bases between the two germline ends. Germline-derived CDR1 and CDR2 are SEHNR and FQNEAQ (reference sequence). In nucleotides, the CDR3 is TGTGCCAGCAGCTTAGTAGTGACACTCATGAACACTGAAGCTTTCTTT. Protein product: CASSLVVTLMNTEAFF.

The CDR3 region is CASSVQGVTEAFF. The CDR3 DNA is TGTGCCAGTAGCGTACAGGGGGTAACTGAAGCTTTCTTT. The chain has TRBV19 and TRBJ1-1; 8 bases match TRBD1. This CDR3 contains 13 residues. J lost 5 bases, V lost 6 bases, and 5 bases had no gene match. Germline V lookup: CDR1 LNHDA, CDR2 SQIVND (reference sequence).

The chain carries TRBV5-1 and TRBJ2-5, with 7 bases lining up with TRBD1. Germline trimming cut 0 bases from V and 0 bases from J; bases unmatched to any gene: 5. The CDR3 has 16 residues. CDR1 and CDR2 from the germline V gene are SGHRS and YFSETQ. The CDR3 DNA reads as TGCGCCAGCAGCTTGGTACAGGGGACGTACCAAGAGACCCAGTACTTC. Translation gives CASSLVQGTYQETQYF.

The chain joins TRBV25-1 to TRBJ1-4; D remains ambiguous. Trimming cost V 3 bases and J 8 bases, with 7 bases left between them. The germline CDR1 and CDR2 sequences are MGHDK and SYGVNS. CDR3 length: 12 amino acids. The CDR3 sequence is CASSDDSEKLFF. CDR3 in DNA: TGTGCCAGCAGTGATGATTCGGAAAAACTGTTTTTT. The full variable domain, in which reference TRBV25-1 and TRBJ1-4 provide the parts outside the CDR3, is EADIYQTPRYLVIGTGKKITLECSQTMGHDKMYWYQQDPGMELHLIHYSYGVNSTEKGDLSSESTVSRIRTEHFPLTLESARPSHTSQYLCASSDDSEKLFFGSGTQLSVL.

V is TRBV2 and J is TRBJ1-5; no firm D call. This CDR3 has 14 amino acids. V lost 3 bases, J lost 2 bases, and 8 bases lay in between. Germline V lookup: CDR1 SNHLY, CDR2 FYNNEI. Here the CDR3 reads CASSEGFGNQPQHF. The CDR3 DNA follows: TGTGCCAGCAGTGAGGGTTTTGGCAATCAGCCCCAGCATTTT.

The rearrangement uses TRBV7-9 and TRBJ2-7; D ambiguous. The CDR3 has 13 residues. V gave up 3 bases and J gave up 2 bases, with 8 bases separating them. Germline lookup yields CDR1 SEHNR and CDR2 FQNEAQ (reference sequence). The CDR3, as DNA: TGTGCCAGCAGCTTCGGAGCTACCTACGAGCAGTACTTC. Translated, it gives CASSFGATYEQYF.

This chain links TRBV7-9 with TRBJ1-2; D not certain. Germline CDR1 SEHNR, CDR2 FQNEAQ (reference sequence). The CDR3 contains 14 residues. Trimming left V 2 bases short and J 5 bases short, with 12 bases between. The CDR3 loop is CASSLLGLSYGYTF. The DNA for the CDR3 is TGTGCCAGCAGCTTATTAGGACTTTCGTATGGCTACACCTTC.

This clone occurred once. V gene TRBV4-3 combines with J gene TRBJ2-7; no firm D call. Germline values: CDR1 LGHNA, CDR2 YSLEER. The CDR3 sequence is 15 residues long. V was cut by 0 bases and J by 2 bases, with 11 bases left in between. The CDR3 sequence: CASSQDFIGAYEQYF. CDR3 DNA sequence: TGCGCCAGCAGCCAAGATTTCATCGGAGCCTACGAGCAGTACTTC.

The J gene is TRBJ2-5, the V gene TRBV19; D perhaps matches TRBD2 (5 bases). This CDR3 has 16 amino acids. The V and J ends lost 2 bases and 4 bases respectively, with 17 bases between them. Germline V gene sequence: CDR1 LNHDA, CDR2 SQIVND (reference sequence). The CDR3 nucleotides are TGTGCCAGTAGTATAATCCCCTCGGATGAGGGAGAGACCCAGTACTTC. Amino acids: CASSIIPSDEGETQYF. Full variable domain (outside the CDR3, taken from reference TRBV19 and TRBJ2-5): DGGITQSPKYLFRKEGQNVTLSCEQNLNHDAMYWYRQDPGQGLRLIYYSQIVNDFQKGDIAEGYSVSREKKESFPLTVTSAQKNPTAFYLCASSIIPSDEGETQYFGPGTRLLVL.